This T cell receptor (beta chain) was profiled in a study of PD-1 blockade in classical Hodgkin lymphoma (dated by TCRdb to the early 2020s). About the investigation overall: Nivolumab dosing was 3 mg/kg intravenously every 2 weeks, continuing until either disease progression or unacceptable toxicity. The study used TCR beta sequencing and CyTOF to define a peripheral blood immune signature of response to PD-1 blockade in classical Hodgkin lymphoma.

Genomic DNA was extracted with the Qiagen DNeasy kit from unsorted PBMCs and from negatively selected CD4+ and CD8+ fractions. TCR beta CDR3 regions were amplified by immunoSEQ multiplex PCR using primers annealing to V and J segments. A synthetic immune receptor repertoire was used to minimize amplification bias, and any residual bias was removed computationally once sequencing was done. The study's own analysis went as follows. Repertoire diversity was quantified as the Shannon entropy index using custom Python scripts. Unsorted, CD4+ and CD8+ repertoires were analyzed separately, except for combined analyses in which CD4+ and CD8+ sequences were merged in silico. Clonal expansion was defined as at least a 2-fold frequency increase after treatment relative to C1D1, with a pseudocount of 0.5 for undetected baseline clones. Singleton clones were defined as clones with 0 or 1 copy at C1D1, and non-singleton clones were defined as clones with 2 or more copies. Clones expanded in unsorted samples were labelled as CD4+, CD8+ or unknown by matching protein sequences in sorted samples from the same patient. Diversity changes from C1D1 to C4D1 were tested in paired samples using Wilcoxon tests. As stored in TCRdb, this immuneACCESS dataset retains in-frame rearrangements with V and J assigned. A fraction of the clones does not appear; measured against another copy, unresolved V genes explain less than half of the discrepancy, and the remainder lacks a known reason. D and trimming were read from the DNA, whereas the V and J calls and clone size are those reported in that table. For this sample there are about 22,000 clones; over 70% appear just once. Jointly, the top ten make up 17% of the sample.

The CDR3 spans 11 residues, from the cysteine through the phenylalanine. Of all the DNA, just the CDR3 is kept, 33 bases in frame from base 1. Cut back by 8 bases and 4 bases, the V and J ends lie 9 bases apart. The germline V gene (reference sequence) gives CDR1 as MNHNY and CDR2 as SVGAGI. Note on this clone: Its antigen has not been determined. No much larger clone exists at a distance of one base, and base qualities are not known.

In light of the paper, this sample's time point label describes: cycle 2 day 1 (C2D1) of nivolumab. All trial patients had relapsed after autologous stem cell transplantation, with cohorts A, B and C differing in prior brentuximab vedotin exposure. The trial cohort was composed of around 60 patients with relapsed/refractory classical Hodgkin lymphoma, for whom complete response, partial response or progressive disease was recorded as best overall response. In the multi-cohort phase II CheckMate 205 trial, trial patients received single-agent nivolumab. An independent review committee assessed best overall response using the 2007 International Working Group response criteria. Trial PBMCs were obtained immediately prior to nivolumab initiation (C1D1) and on therapy at cycle 2 day 1 and cycle 4 day 1. After peripheral blood was drawn into 8 mL Vacutainer Cell Preparation Tubes, PBMCs were isolated by centrifugation and then cryopreserved.

General findings and caveats noted by the study authors: Baseline TCR diversity was reported to be lower in newly diagnosed patients than in healthy donors and to be lower still in relapsed/refractory patients. Trial patients with a complete response had baseline diversity similar to that of newly diagnosed patients, while partial responders and progressors had significantly lower diversity. The study covered only a single clinical trial cohort, and the causes of the repertoire differences, possibly disease activity or prior therapy, were still not defined. By C4D1, a significant rise was seen in CD4+ TCR diversity but not in CD8+ TCR diversity (p=0.0027 vs p=0.16), and the rise was most apparent among complete responders (p=0.02). Patients starting nivolumab less than 1 year after ASCT had lower diversity and were excluded from later analyses to avoid confounding by immune reconstitution.

The clonotype was recovered from a human donor with classical Hodgkin lymphoma. The rearrangement joined TRBV6-6 to TRBJ2-7, with the identity of the D gene unclear. The sequencing here drew on peripheral blood mononuclear cells (PBMCs), taken before the second cycle of nivolumab. The DNA sequence follows: TGTGCCAGCTCACAATCATACGAGCAGTACTTC. Its product reads: CASSQSYEQYF.